This entry lists 24 T cell receptor beta chains sequenced from one sample in a study of blood T cell repertoires in COVID-19. Method: immunoSEQ multiplex PCR; TCRdb's copy keeps in-frame clones and lacks some. The sample records about 430,000 clones, approximately 91% being singletons. Sequencing input: PBMCs or T cells enriched from blood (not recorded which). The receptors were gathered from a woman aged 18-29 years who had been exposed to COVID-19.

This sequence joins TRBV6-1 and TRBJ1-5, with 10 bases aligning to TRBD1. V was pared by 3 bases and J by 3 bases, with 8 bases of the junction left unmatched. Germline V lookup: CDR1 MNHNS, CDR2 SASEGT. The CDR3 is made up of 17 amino acids. In DNA, the CDR3 is TGTGCCAGCAGTGATTTCAGGGACAGGGGTCCCAATCAGCCCCAGCATTTT. This encodes CASSDFRDRGPNQPQHF.

The V gene is TRBV5-1, the J gene TRBJ1-1, with TRBD1 matching 11 bases. The junction had 11 bases not matched to a gene; V was cut back by 3 bases and J by 4 bases. This CDR3 comprises 17 residues. CDR1 and CDR2 from the germline V gene are SGHRS and YFSETQ. The CDR3 here is CASSWDRDRGASTEAFF. The CDR3 DNA sequence: TGCGCCAGCAGCTGGGACCGGGACAGGGGGGCGTCCACTGAAGCTTTCTTT.

V and J are TRBV7-2 and TRBJ1-3; D is uncertain. The CDR3 totals 15 residues. Trimming removed 1 base from V and 0 bases from J, with 7 bases in between. CDR1 is SGHTA and CDR2 is FQGNSA in the germline V gene. The CDR3 loop reads CASSLVGSSGNTIYF. The CDR3 nucleotides are TGTGCCAGCAGCTTAGTGGGGAGCTCTGGAAACACCATATATTTT.

In nucleotides, the CDR3 is TGTGCCAGCAGTCCCCGCCAGACAGGGGGAGAGACCCAGTACTTC. Protein product: CASSPRQTGGETQYF. This sequence joins TRBV6-6 and TRBJ2-5; 9 bases agree with TRBD1. In germline, CDR1 is MNHNY, CDR2 SVGAGI (reference sequence). After removal of 5 bases from V and 4 bases from J, the junction contained 8 bases not matched to a gene. The CDR3 consists of 15 residues.

The chain links TRBV5-1 to TRBJ2-3, with D perhaps matching TRBD2 (6 bases). CDR1 and CDR2 (germline): SGHRS, YFSETQ. V lost 9 bases to trimming and J lost 5 bases, with 19 bases between them. The CDR3 totals 14 residues. CDR3 coding DNA: TGCGCCACCCGACTAGTGGGAGTGGGAGATACGCAGTATTTT. Its protein product is CATRLVGVGDTQYF.

The rearrangement joins TRBV6-5 to TRBJ1-5; tentatively, D is TRBD1 (6 bases). V gave up 7 bases and J gave up 10 bases, with 17 bases separating them. CDR3 length: 13 amino acids. The germline V gene has CDR1 MNHEY and CDR2 SVGAGI. The CDR3 DNA follows: TGTGCCAGCAAGAGACAGGCAGTTTACCCCCAGCATTTT. It yields the protein CASKRQAVYPQHF.

This sequence joins TRBV11-1 and TRBJ2-1, with TRBD2 identical over 7 bases. The V gene end was trimmed by 0 bases and the J gene end by 16 bases; junction bases not matched to a gene: 9. Germline CDR1 SGHAT, CDR2 FQDESV (reference sequence). This CDR3 region has 13 residues. The CDR3 DNA is TGTGCCAGCAGCTTAGCAACCGGGACTAATAGCTTCTTC. Protein product: CASSLATGTNSFF.

This clone was detected once. The chain uses TRBV14 and TRBJ2-1; TRBD1 matches 8 bases. Trimming cost V 4 bases and J 6 bases; bases outside gene matches: 17. The CDR3 consists of 18 residues. Germline V gene data show CDR1 as SGHDN and CDR2 as FVKESK. CDR3 residues: CASSRPNLGTGYLNEQFF. CDR3 nucleotide sequence: TGTGCCAGCAGCCGTCCCAACTTGGGGACAGGCTACCTCAATGAGCAGTTCTTC. Full variable domain (outside the CDR3, taken from reference TRBV14 and TRBJ2-1): EAGVTQFPSHSVIEKGQTVTLRCDPISGHDNLYWYRRVMGKEIKFLLHFVKESKQDESGMPNNRFLAERTGGTYSTLKVQPAELEDSGVYFCASSRPNLGTGYLNEQFFGPGTRLTVL.

The sample holds one count of this clone. The J gene is TRBJ2-7, the V gene TRBV9; D gene uncertain. CDR3 size: 13 residues. CDR1 and CDR2 from the germline V gene are SGDLS and YYNGEE. Trimming took 0 bases from V and 2 from J, leaving 6 bases between them. CDR3 sequence reads: CASSVAPTYEQYF. DNA for the CDR3: TGTGCCAGCAGCGTAGCCCCAACCTACGAGCAGTACTTC.

This clone was seen only a few times. CDR3 in amino acids: CAISEQGGEKLFF. The DNA for the CDR3 is TGTGCCATCAGTGAACAGGGTGGGGAAAAACTGTTTTTT. The chain combines TRBV10-3 with TRBJ1-4; possibly TRBD1 for D (6 bases). V lost 3 bases to trimming and J lost 8 bases, with 10 bases between them. The CDR3 spans 13 residues. Germline V lookup: CDR1 ENHRY, CDR2 SYGVKD.

This clone was picked up one time. This rearrangement joins TRBV28 to TRBJ1-6; a weak D match, TRBD1 (6 bases). The germline V and J ends were trimmed by 5 bases and 8 bases, with 19 bases remaining between them. The germline CDR1 and CDR2 sequences are MDHEN and SYDVKM. The CDR3 runs to 16 residues. CDR3 region: CASSPFGQGLHSPLHF. The CDR3 bases are TGTGCCAGCAGTCCCTTTGGGCAGGGGCTACATTCACCCCTCCACTTT.

This sequence joins TRBV20-1 and TRBJ2-7; 9 nucleotides align to TRBD1. J gave up 5 bases and V 3 bases, and 8 bases lay outside the gene matches. The V gene's germline CDR1 is DFQATT and CDR2 SNEGSKA (reference sequence). The CDR3 has 14 amino acids. The CDR3 reads CSASSGTGFNEQYF. CDR3 nucleotides: TGCAGTGCTAGTTCCGGGACAGGGTTTAACGAGCAGTACTTC.

This clone came up once. Here the CDR3 reads CASSSETGRLNYGYTF. In DNA form, the CDR3 reads TGTGCCAGCAGTTCAGAGACAGGCAGACTTAACTATGGCTACACCTTC. The chain recombines TRBV28 with TRBJ1-2; D is perhaps TRBD1 (6 bases). The germline gives CDR1 MDHEN, CDR2 SYDVKM. The V and J ends lost 4 bases and 1 base respectively, with 16 bases between them. There are 16 residues in the CDR3.

The gene calls are TRBV28 and TRBJ1-2; TRBD1 matches at 8 bases. CDR1 is MDHEN and CDR2 is SYDVKM in the germline V gene. V lost 1 base to trimming and J lost 7 bases; unmatched junction nucleotides: 8. This CDR3 has 15 residues. The CDR3 loop is CASSLLPGQGGGYTF. CDR3 nucleotide sequence: TGTGCCAGCAGTTTATTACCCGGACAGGGTGGTGGCTACACCTTC.

This chain links TRBV3-1 (or the pseudogene TRBV3-2) with TRBJ2-1; the match to TRBD2 covers 7 bases. Looked up from germline, CDR1 is LGHDT and CDR2 is YNNKEL (reference sequence). CDR3 size: 18 residues. V lost 0 bases and J lost 2; bases outside the gene matches: 10. The CDR3 sequence: CASSQEREGAGPYNEQFF. In DNA form, the CDR3 reads TGTGCCAGCAGCCAAGAAAGAGAAGGAGCGGGGCCCTACAATGAGCAGTTCTTC.

The chain joins TRBV11-3 to TRBJ1-1; TRBD1 matches 7 bases. Germline values: CDR1 SGHNT, CDR2 YENEEA. The ends lost 3 bases at V and 1 base at J; junction bases unmatched: 2. This CDR3 has 14 residues. The CDR3 sequence is CASSFAGGNTEAFF. CDR3 in DNA: TGTGCCAGCAGCTTCGCAGGGGGGAACACTGAAGCTTTCTTT.

A note on this clone: This specimen includes other DNA sequences encoding the same CDR3. This chain uses TRBV7-2 with TRBJ2-7; TRBD1 matches at 9 bases. V lost 4 bases to trimming and J lost 0 bases; unmatched junction nucleotides: 4. CDR1 and CDR2 from the germline V gene are SGHTA and FQGNSA. This CDR3 is built from 15 residues. The DNA for the CDR3 is TGTGCCAGCAGCTCAGGGACAGGGCGCTCCTACGAGCAGTACTTC. Amino acid sequence: CASSSGTGRSYEQYF.

This chain uses TRBV5-1 with TRBJ2-7; 8 nucleotides align to TRBD1. This CDR3 is built from 14 residues. With 5 bases clipped from V and 3 bases from J, the junction kept 7 bases outside the gene matches. CDR1 is SGHRS, CDR2 YFSETQ, per germline. Here the CDR3 reads CASSYTGQVYEQYF. The CDR3 DNA follows: TGCGCCAGCAGTTATACGGGACAGGTCTACGAGCAGTACTTC.

Only a few counts were recorded for this clone. The chain couples TRBV5-1 to TRBJ1-6; 9 nucleotides agree with TRBD1. Germline values: CDR1 SGHRS, CDR2 YFSETQ. The CDR3 is made up of 14 amino acids. V shed 4 bases, J shed 6 bases, and the junction held 2 bases outside the gene matches. The CDR3 DNA sequence: TGCGCCAGCAGCATGGGACAGGGTAATTCACCCCTCCACTTT. Amino acids: CASSMGQGNSPLHF.

The J gene is TRBJ1-5, the V gene TRBV7-9; D unresolved. In germline, CDR1 is SEHNR, CDR2 FQNEAQ (reference sequence). The CDR3 length is 15 residues. The V gene lost 10 bases and the J gene lost 2 bases, with 18 bases spanning the gap. The CDR3 loop reads CATQEDGLGNQPQHF. The CDR3 nucleotides read TGTGCCACACAAGAGGATGGATTGGGCAATCAGCCCCAGCATTTT.

The rearrangement joins TRBV3-1 (or the pseudogene TRBV3-2) to TRBJ2-3; TRBD1 might be the D (6 bases). This CDR3 is 17 amino acids long. Germline lookup yields CDR1 LGHDT and CDR2 YNNKEL (reference sequence). V was trimmed by 2 bases and J by 0 bases, leaving 15 bases between them. CDR3 in DNA: TGTGCCAGCAGCCAACTCCTAGGGGACATAAGCACAGATACGCAGTATTTT. Translated: CASSQLLGDISTDTQYF.

The table lists this clone with a count of one. The CDR3 bases are TGTGCCAGCAGCTCTCGGGACAGGGGGCCGTATGGCTACACCTTC. This gives the protein CASSSRDRGPYGYTF. The chain uses TRBV5-8 and TRBJ1-2, with TRBD1 identical over 12 bases. Germline CDR1 and CDR2: SGHTS and YDEGEE. The CDR3 covers 15 residues. After removal of 3 bases from V and 5 bases from J, the junction contained 5 bases not matched to a gene.

The J gene is TRBJ1-4, the V gene TRBV11-2; unclear D gene. This CDR3 comprises 11 residues. V was clipped by 4 bases and J by 7 bases, with 4 bases between them. Germline-derived CDR1 and CDR2 are SGHAT and FQNNGV. CDR3 sequence (DNA): TGTGCCAGCAGCTGGGCTGAAAAACTGTTTTTT. As protein: CASSWAEKLFF.

This clone appeared once. V and J are TRBV24-1 and TRBJ1-3, with D unresolved. The CDR3 is made up of 15 amino acids. Germline V gene sequence: CDR1 KGHDR, CDR2 SFDVKD. Trimming stripped 5 bases from V and 0 bases from J, with 10 bases between. The CDR3 coding sequence is TGTGCCACCAGTGGGTCAGGCCCCTCTGGAAACACCATATATTTT. It is translated as CATSGSGPSGNTIYF.